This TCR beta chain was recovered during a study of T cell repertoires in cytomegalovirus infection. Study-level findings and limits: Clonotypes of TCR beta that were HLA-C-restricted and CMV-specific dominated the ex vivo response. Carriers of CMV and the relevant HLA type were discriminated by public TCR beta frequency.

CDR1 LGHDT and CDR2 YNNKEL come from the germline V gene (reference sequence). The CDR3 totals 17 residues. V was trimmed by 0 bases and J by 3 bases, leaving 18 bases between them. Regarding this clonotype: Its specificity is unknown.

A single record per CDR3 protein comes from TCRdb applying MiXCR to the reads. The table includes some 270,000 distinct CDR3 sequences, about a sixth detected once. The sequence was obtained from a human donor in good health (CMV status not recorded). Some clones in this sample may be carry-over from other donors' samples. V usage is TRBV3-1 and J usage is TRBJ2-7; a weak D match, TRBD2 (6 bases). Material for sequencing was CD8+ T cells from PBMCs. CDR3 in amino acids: CASSQDTIGRGFYEQYF. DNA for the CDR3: TGTGCCAGCAGCCAAGATACCATCGGGAGAGGATTCTACGAGCAGTACTTC.